Described below is a single T cell receptor beta chain sequence and its context. The antigen remains undetermined. This entry belongs to a study of cytomegalovirus exposure and HLA in healthy donors. Across the study: HLA-typed donors contributed about 85 million unique TCRs, which were held in an early data release.

Study results and limitations: A list of roughly 180 TCR beta chains associated with cytomegalovirus was given. Fewer than 20,000 TCR beta sequences were associated with HLA alleles at 0.05 false discovery rate in a later analysis.

PCR primers comprised 60 Vbeta and 13 Jbeta primers. As handled by the study authors: It was a later analysis that counted approximately 81 million unique TCR beta chains, of which roughly 10 million were shared. Sequenced by immunoSEQ multiplex PCR; TCRdb stores in-frame clones only, minus some. D and trimming come from the DNA, and the V and J calls and clone size come from that table. The sample consists of a few hundred thousand clones, about 90% of them appearing once. Trimming removed 6 bases from V and 3 bases from J; junction bases left unmatched: 9. The CDR3 has 15 amino acids. Germline V gives CDR1 MNHEY, CDR2 SMNVEV (reference sequence).

The chain couples TRBV27 to TRBJ2-7; 9 bases agree with TRBD1. The source of this sequence is a girl aged 2-15 years in good health and CMV-seronegative. The sequencing input was PBMCs. This chain's CDR3 is CASRPGTGFVYEQYF. CDR3 DNA: TGTGCCAGCAGACCCGGGACAGGGTTTGTCTACGAGCAGTACTTC.